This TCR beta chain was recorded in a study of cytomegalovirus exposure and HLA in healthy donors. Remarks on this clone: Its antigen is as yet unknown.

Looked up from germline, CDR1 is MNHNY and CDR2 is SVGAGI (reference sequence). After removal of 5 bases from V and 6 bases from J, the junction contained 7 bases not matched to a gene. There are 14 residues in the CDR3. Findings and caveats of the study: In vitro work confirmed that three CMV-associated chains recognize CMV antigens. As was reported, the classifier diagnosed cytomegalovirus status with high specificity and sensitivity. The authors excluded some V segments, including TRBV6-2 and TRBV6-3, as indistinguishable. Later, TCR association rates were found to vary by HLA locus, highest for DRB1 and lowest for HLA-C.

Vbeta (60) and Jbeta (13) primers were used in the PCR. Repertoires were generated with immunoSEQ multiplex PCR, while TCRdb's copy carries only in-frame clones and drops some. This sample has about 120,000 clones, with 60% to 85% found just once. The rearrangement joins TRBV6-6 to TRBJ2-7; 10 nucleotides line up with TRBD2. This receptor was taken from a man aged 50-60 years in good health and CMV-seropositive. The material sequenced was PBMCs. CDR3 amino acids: CASSGVAGGFEQYF. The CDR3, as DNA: TGTGCCAGCAGTGGGGTAGCGGGAGGCTTCGAGCAGTACTTC.